The text below deals with one TCR beta chain. Its antigen is not identified. The data derive from a study of T cells after yellow fever vaccination. Turning to the study itself: SMART-Seq v4 Ultra Low Input prepared the low-cell-number fractions.

The 5'RACE template-switching step produced TCR cDNA and added a universal primer site and UMIs. TCRdb itself ran the 5' RACE reads through MiXCR, one entry per CDR3 protein. This sample has 300,000 or so distinct CDR3 sequences, with around 3.9% found just once. Germline CDR1 and CDR2: SNHLY and FYNNEI. J was trimmed by 7 bases and V by 3 bases; bases with no gene match: 6. The CDR3 totals 14 residues. Study-wide findings and caveats: The booster saw the reappearance of most primary-vaccination clones (more than 95% CD4, 80% to 90% CD8).

Here the sequenced sample was PBMCs, taken 5 days after the yellow fever booster vaccination. This clonotype was sampled from a man younger than 35 who received the YFV17D yellow fever vaccine. This chain joins TRBV2 and TRBJ2-1, with 7 positions matching TRBD1. The CDR3 nucleotides are TGTGCCAGCAGTGAGCCGGGACAGTATAATGAGCAGTTCTTC. It yields the protein CASSEPGQYNEQFF.